This entry is about one T cell receptor (beta chain). This sample was taken from a study of blood T cell repertoires in COVID-19. About the research overall: T cells, B-cell-depleted T cells, or PBMCs provided the cDNA or gDNA that served as material.

Looked up from germline, CDR1 is LGHDT and CDR2 is YNNKEL (reference sequence). The CDR3 extends over 18 amino acids. The germline V and J ends were trimmed by 1 base and 0 bases, with 18 bases remaining between them. Libraries were prepared by immunoSEQ multiplex PCR; TCRdb keeps only in-frame clonotypes and omits some of them. Altogether around 340,000 clones are present, approximately 91% being singletons, with the ten largest covering around 0.92%. Everyone who took part was 18 to 89 years old, and they came from about two dozen US areas. Cohort allocation depended upon clinical history that participants reported. Participants in the exposed group had met a COVID-19 case in the 2 weeks before joining the study.

The chain has TRBV3-1 (or the pseudogene TRBV3-2) and TRBJ1-1, with TRBD1 as a possible D gene (6 bases). Sequenced sample: PBMCs or T cells enriched from blood (not recorded which). This TCR was recovered from a woman aged 25 to 39 who had been exposed to COVID-19. The CDR3 DNA is TGTGCCAGCAGCCAAGTAGGGGGGGCGCGGGGATTGAACACTGAAGCTTTCTTT. Its protein product is CASSQVGGARGLNTEAFF.